This passage covers 13 T cell receptor beta chains from one sample sequenced in a study of T cell changes during pregnancy in multiple sclerosis (dated by TCRdb to between 2018 and 2021). Library preparation employed the immunoSEQ multiplex PCR assay. Here the immuneACCESS table is served through TCRdb, limited to in-frame sequences with V and J called. Missing clones are a known gap in these copies; in checked studies unresolved V genes cover under half, and the rest lacks a known reason. The sample data list tens of thousands of clones, and around 90% of these were observed just once. Approximately 0.69% of the sample is taken by the ten largest. The specimen was CD4+ T cells from peripheral blood mononuclear cells, collected in the first trimester of pregnancy. Receptors were obtained from a female donor in good health, enrolled as a control in a pregnancy study.

About this clone: A junction end diverges from the germline sequence, so it may reflect a read error. V and J are TRBV2 and TRBJ2-1, with a tentative D call TRBD1 (6 bases). CDR1 SNHLY and CDR2 FYNNEI come from the germline V gene. This CDR3 is 12 amino acids long. DNA for the CDR3: TGTGCCAGCAGTGGGACAGTCGTACCTCCGCTCTTC. Protein: CASSGTVVPPLF.

CDR3 sequence: CAWSPLGGRTDTQYF. In nucleotides, the CDR3 is TGTGCCTGGAGTCCACTGGGAGGGCGGACAGATACGCAGTATTTT. The rearrangement joins TRBV30 to TRBJ2-3, with TRBD2 matching over 7 bases. The CDR3 is made up of 15 amino acids. Germline V CDR1 and CDR2: GTSNPN, SVGIG (reference sequence). The V gene end was trimmed by 2 bases and the J gene end by 3 bases; junction bases not matched to a gene: 8.

The rearrangement joins TRBV21-1 to TRBJ1-1; the table gives TRBD1 as D, unverified against the DNA. TRBV21-1 is an annotated pseudogene. This CDR3 is 13 amino acids long. CDR3 sequence reads: CASSKQGNTEAFF. CDR3 coding DNA: TGTGCCAGCAGCAAGCAGGGTAACACTGAAGCTTTCTTT.

This clone has just one count. This sequence joins TRBV7-9 and TRBJ1-1; 12 nucleotides line up with TRBD1. V lost 5 bases, J lost 10 bases, and 11 bases stayed unmatched. Germline CDR1 reads SEHNR; CDR2 reads FQNEAQ (reference sequence). The CDR3 has 15 amino acids. CDR3: CASSNTAGTGGSAFF. CDR3 in DNA: TGTGCCAGCAGCAATACTGCCGGGACAGGGGGCTCAGCTTTCTTT.

The V gene is TRBV6-5, the J gene TRBJ2-5, with 7 bases matching TRBD2. The germline V gene encodes CDR1 MNHEY and CDR2 SVGAGI. V was pared by 7 bases and J by 4 bases, with 6 bases of the junction left unmatched. CDR3 length equals 13 residues. As DNA, the CDR3 is TGTGCCAGCACCACGTCGGGGGGAGAGACCCAGTACTTC. It yields the protein CASTTSGGETQYF.

This clone was recorded once. CDR3 in DNA: TGCGCCAGCAGCGGGACAGGTGCAACTAATGAAAAACTGTTTTTT. It encodes CASSGTGATNEKLFF. V gene TRBV4-1 combines with J gene TRBJ1-4; the match to TRBD1 covers 8 bases. Germline-derived CDR1 and CDR2 are MGHRA and YSYEKL. The junction had 2 bases not matched to a gene; V was cut back by 5 bases and J by 0 bases. CDR3 length equals 15 residues.

The gene calls are TRBV7-3 and TRBJ2-1; D remains ambiguous. Trimming cost V 5 bases and J 9 bases, with 11 bases left between them. CDR1 and CDR2 from the germline V gene are SGHTA and FQGTGA. This CDR3 spans 12 amino acids. CDR3 sequence: CASSPLVTEQFF. CDR3 coding DNA: TGTGCCAGCAGCCCGTTAGTTACTGAGCAGTTCTTC.

The chain combines TRBV19 with TRBJ2-7; D is uncertain. The CDR3 contains 14 residues. The germline V gene encodes CDR1 LNHDA and CDR2 SQIVND (reference sequence). The V and J ends lost 6 bases and 3 bases respectively, with 15 bases between them. The CDR3 coding sequence is TGTGCCAGTAGGGGCGCAGGTTCTATCTACGAGCAGTACTTC. Its translation: CASRGAGSIYEQYF. Using reference TRBV19 and TRBJ2-7 for the parts outside the CDR3, the full variable domain is DGGITQSPKYLFRKEGQNVTLSCEQNLNHDAMYWYRQDPGQGLRLIYYSQIVNDFQKGDIAEGYSVSREKKESFPLTVTSAQKNPTAFYLCASRGAGSIYEQYFGPGTRLTVT.

The genes are TRBV6-1 and TRBJ1-1; D perhaps matches TRBD1 (6 bases). CDR1 and CDR2 from the germline V gene are MNHNS and SASEGT. V was clipped by 3 bases and J by 10 bases, with 18 bases between them. The CDR3 extends over 14 amino acids. CDR3 in DNA: TGTGCCAGCAGTGATCTCAGGTCAGGGGTCGCAGCTTTCTTT. Translating gives CASSDLRSGVAAFF.

The chain employs TRBV30 and TRBJ1-2; a weak D match, TRBD1 (5 bases). Germline lookup yields CDR1 GTSNPN and CDR2 SVGIG (reference sequence). With 2 bases removed from V and 4 bases from J, the gap between germline ends came to 14 bases. The CDR3 length is 14 residues. The CDR3 spells CAWSYPGRPYGYTF. The CDR3 DNA is TGTGCCTGGAGTTACCCAGGGAGGCCCTATGGCTACACCTTC.

J is TRBJ2-3 and V is TRBV18; TRBD2 matches 8 bases. The CDR3 runs to 16 residues. After removal of 3 bases from V and 2 bases from J, the junction contained 7 bases not matched to a gene. Germline CDR1 is KGHSH and CDR2 is LQKENI. The CDR3: CASSPVSGVPTDTQYF. CDR3 nucleotides: TGTGCCAGCTCACCGGTTAGCGGGGTCCCCACAGATACGCAGTATTTT.

CDR3 in amino acids: CASSQGGGSDTQYF. CDR3 nucleotides: TGTGCCAGCAGTCAAGGGGGCGGATCAGATACGCAGTATTTT. This chain links TRBV28 with TRBJ2-3; TRBD1 aligns across 7 bases. The V segment lost 5 bases and the J segment 4 bases; nucleotides outside the gene matches: 6. The CDR3 totals 14 residues. Looked up from germline, CDR1 is MDHEN and CDR2 is SYDVKM.

V gene TRBV19 combines with J gene TRBJ2-2; weak D call: TRBD2 (5 bases). CDR1 and CDR2 (germline): LNHDA, SQIVND (reference sequence). V lost 5 bases and J 5 bases, leaving 15 bases between the germline ends. This CDR3 is built from 15 residues. Here the CDR3 reads CASSATTPLTGELFF. DNA for the CDR3: TGTGCCAGTAGTGCGACTACACCGTTAACCGGGGAGCTGTTTTTT.